The clone carrying this TCR beta chain has a handful of counts. No antigen is known for it. Constant-segment primers served in 5'RACE that generated TCR alpha and TCR beta cDNA libraries bearing sample barcodes and UMIs. TCRdb reprocessed the 5' RACE reads via MiXCR and lists one record per CDR3 protein. The table lists 260,000 or so distinct CDR3 sequences, over 15% of them singletons. The entry originates in a study of T-cell memory formation after mild COVID-19. General study results and limits: Unconfirmed was the SARS-CoV-2 specificity of second-wave clones that peaked on day 37. CD4+ clones that contracted lay mainly in CM and EM; CD8+ ones lay in EMRA.

Sequenced: PBMCs or a T cell subset sorted from them (not recorded which). The receptor was isolated from a man younger than 30 who had mild COVID-19 (a few samples of this study predate the infection). Cell type and time point are not known.

The CDR3 DNA sequence: TGTGCCAGCAGTCCACAGGGGGCCCATGAGCAGTTCTTC. Translation gives CASSPQGAHEQFF. The V gene is TRBV27, the J gene TRBJ2-1, with 9 bases identical to TRBD1. Losses at the gene ends were 5 bases for V and 8 bases for J; bases not matched to a gene: 4. From germline, CDR1 is MNHEY and CDR2 SMNVEV (reference sequence). The CDR3 is made up of 13 amino acids.